Sequencing of this TCR beta chain was carried out in a study of blood T cell repertoires in COVID-19. As originally analysed: Estimates of nucleated cell counts were drawn from the amplification of reference gene primers. Generated by immunoSEQ multiplex PCR, the TCRdb table keeps only in-frame clones and is missing some. From that table come the V and J calls and clone size; the DNA was used to work out D and trimming. The sample yields 95,000 to 150,000 clones, 65% to 90% seen once. Between the trimmed V and J ends, which lost 2 bases and 4 bases, there was a span of 8 bases. The length of the CDR3 is 14 residues. The germline CDR1 and CDR2 sequences are MNHEY and SVGEGT.

The clonotype comes from a man older than 75 with active or convalescent COVID-19. The material sequenced was peripheral blood. The V call is TRBV6-2 or TRBV6-3, the J call TRBJ2-2; possibly TRBD1 for D (6 bases). The CDR3 sequence: CASSYDRPTGELFF. The CDR3 region has the DNA TGTGCCAGCAGTTACGACAGGCCCACCGGGGAGCTGTTTTTT.